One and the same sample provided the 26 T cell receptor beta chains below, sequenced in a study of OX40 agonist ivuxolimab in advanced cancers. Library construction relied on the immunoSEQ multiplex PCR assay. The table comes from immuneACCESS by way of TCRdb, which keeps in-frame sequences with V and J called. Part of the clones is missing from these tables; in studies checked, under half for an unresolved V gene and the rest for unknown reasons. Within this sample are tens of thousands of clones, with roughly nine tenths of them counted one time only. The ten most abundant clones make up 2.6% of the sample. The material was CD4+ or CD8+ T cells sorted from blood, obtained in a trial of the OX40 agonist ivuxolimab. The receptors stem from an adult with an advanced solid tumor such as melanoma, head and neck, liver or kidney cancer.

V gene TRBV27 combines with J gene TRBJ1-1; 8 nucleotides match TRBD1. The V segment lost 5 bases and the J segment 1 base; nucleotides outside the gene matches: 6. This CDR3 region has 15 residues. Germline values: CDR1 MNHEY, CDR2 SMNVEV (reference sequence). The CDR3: CASSISGQANTEAFF. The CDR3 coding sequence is TGTGCCAGCAGTATTTCGGGACAGGCGAACACTGAAGCTTTCTTT.

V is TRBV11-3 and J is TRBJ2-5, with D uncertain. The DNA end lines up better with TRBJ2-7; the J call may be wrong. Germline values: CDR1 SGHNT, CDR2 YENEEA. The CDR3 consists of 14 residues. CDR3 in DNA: TGTGCCAGCAGGTCCAACCCGAGCTCCTACGAGCAGTACTTC. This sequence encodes CASRSNPSSYEQYF.

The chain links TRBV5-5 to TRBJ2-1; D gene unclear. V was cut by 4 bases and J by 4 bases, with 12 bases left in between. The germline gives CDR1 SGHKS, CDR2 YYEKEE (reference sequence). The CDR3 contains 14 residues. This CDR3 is CASSAGRWYNEQFF. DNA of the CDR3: TGTGCCAGCAGCGCTGGTAGGTGGTACAATGAGCAGTTCTTC.

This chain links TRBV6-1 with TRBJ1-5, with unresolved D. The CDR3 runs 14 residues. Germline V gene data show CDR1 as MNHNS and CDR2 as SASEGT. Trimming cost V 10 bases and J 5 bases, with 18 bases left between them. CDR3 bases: TGTGCCACCGGTCCGGGGTTGGTACATCAGCCCCAGCATTTT. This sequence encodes CATGPGLVHQPQHF.

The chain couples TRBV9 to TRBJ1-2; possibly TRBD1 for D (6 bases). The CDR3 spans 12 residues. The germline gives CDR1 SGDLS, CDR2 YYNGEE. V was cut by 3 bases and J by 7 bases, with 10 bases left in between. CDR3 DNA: TGTGCCAGCAGCGCTGAGGGGGGTGGCTACACCTTC. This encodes CASSAEGGGYTF.

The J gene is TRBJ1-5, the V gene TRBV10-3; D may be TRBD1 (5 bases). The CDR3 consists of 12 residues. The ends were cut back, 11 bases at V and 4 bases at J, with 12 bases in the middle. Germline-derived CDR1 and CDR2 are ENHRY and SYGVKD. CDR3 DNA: TGTGCCTCAGGGCAGCCTAATCAGCCCCAGCATTTT. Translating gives CASGQPNQPQHF.

The CDR3 loop is CASSPPMAKNIQYF. The CDR3 bases are TGTGCCAGCAGCCCCCCTATGGCCAAAAACATTCAGTACTTC. The rearrangement links TRBV7-2 to TRBJ2-4; no clear D. This CDR3 is built from 14 residues. V was trimmed by 5 bases and J by 1 base, leaving 9 bases between them. CDR1 and CDR2 from the germline V gene are SGHTA and FQGNSA.

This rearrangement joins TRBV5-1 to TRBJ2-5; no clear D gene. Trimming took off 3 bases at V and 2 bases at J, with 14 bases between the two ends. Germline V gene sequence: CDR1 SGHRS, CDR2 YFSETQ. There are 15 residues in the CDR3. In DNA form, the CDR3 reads TGCGCCAGCAGCTGGAATCCAGGAAATCAAGAGACCCAGTACTTC. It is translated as CASSWNPGNQETQYF. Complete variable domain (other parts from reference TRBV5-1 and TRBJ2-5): KAGVTQTPRYLIKTRGQQVTLSCSPISGHRSVSWYQQTPGQGLQFLFEYFSETQRNKGNFPGRFSGRQFSNSRSEMNVSTLELGDSALYLCASSWNPGNQETQYFGPGTRLLVL.

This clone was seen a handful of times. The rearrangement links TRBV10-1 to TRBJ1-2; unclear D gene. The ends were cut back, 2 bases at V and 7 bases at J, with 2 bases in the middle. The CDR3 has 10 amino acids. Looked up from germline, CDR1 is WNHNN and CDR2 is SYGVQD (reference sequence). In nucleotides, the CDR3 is TGCGCCAGCAGTGAGGTTGGCTACACCTTC. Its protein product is CASSEVGYTF.

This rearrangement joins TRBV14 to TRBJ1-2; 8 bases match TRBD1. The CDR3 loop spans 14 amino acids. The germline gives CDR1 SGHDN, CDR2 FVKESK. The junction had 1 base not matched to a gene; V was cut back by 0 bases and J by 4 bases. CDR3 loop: CASSQDTGGYGYTF. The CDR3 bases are TGTGCCAGCAGCCAAGATACAGGGGGCTATGGCTACACCTTC.

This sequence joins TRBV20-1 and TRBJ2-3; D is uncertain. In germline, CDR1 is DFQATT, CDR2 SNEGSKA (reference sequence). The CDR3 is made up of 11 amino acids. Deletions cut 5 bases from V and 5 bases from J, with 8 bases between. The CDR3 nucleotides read TGCAGTGCTGCCATAGGAGATACGCAGTATTTT. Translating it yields CSAAIGDTQYF.

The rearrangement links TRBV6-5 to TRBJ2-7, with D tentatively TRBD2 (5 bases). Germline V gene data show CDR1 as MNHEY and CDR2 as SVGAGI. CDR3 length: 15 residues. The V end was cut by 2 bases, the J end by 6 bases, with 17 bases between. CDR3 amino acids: CASSYTRLVGGEQYF. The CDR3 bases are TGTGCCAGCAGTTACACACGACTCGTAGGAGGCGAGCAGTACTTC.

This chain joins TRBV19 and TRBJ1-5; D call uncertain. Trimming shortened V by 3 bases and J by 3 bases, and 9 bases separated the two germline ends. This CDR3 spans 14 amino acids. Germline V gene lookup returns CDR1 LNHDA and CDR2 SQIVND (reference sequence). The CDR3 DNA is TGTGCCAGTAGTATGCTACAGATCAATCAGCCCCAGCATTTT. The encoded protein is CASSMLQINQPQHF.

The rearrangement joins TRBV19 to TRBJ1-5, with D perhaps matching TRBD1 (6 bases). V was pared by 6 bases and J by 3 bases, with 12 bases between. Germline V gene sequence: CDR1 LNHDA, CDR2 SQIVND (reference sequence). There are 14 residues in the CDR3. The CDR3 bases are TGTGCCAGTAGAGAAACAGGGTACAATCAGCCCCAGCATTTT. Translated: CASRETGYNQPQHF.

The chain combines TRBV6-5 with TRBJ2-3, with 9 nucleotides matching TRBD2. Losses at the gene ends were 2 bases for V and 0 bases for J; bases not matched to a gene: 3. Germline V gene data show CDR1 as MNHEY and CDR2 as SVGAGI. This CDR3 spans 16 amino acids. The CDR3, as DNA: TGTGCCAGCAGTTACGGTCTAGCGGGAAGCACAGATACGCAGTATTTT. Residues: CASSYGLAGSTDTQYF.

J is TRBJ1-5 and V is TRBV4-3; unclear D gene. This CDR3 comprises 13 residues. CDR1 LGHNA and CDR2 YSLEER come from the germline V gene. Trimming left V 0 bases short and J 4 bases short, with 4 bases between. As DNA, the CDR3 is TGCGCCAGCAGCCAAGAAAGGAATCAGCCCCAGCATTTT. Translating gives CASSQERNQPQHF.

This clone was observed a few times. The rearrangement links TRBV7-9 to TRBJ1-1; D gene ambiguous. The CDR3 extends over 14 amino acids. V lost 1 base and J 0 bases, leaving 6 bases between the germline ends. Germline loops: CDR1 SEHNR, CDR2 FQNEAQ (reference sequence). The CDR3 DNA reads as TGTGCCAGCAGCTTAGTGCTGATGAACACTGAAGCTTTCTTT. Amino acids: CASSLVLMNTEAFF.

CDR3 amino acids: CASSLGLAQGPDTQYF. In DNA form, the CDR3 reads TGTGCCAGCAGTCTCGGACTAGCCCAAGGCCCAGATACGCAGTATTTT. V gene TRBV6-6 combines with J gene TRBJ2-3; 8 bases line up with TRBD2. V dropped 5 bases and J dropped 4; count of bases not matched to a gene: 11. From germline, CDR1 is MNHNY and CDR2 SVGAGI (reference sequence). This CDR3 region has 16 residues.

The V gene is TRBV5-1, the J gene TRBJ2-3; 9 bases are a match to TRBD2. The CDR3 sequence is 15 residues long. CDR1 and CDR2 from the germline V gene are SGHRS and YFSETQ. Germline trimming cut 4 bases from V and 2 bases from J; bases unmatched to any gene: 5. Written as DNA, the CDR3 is TGCGCCAGCAGCGTCCTAGCGGGGTCCACAGATACGCAGTATTTT. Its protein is CASSVLAGSTDTQYF.

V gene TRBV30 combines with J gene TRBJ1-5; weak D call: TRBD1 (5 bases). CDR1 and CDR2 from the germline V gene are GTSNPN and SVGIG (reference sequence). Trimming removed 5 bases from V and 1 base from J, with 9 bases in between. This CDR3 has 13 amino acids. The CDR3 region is CAWGAGSNQPQHF. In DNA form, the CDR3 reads TGTGCCTGGGGGGCAGGAAGCAATCAGCCCCAGCATTTT.

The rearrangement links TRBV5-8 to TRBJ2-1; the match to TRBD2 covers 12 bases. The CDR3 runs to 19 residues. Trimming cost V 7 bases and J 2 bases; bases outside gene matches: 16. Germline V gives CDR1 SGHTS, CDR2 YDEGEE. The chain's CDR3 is CASPTFETSGRKAYNEQFF. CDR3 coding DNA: TGTGCCAGCCCCACCTTCGAGACTAGCGGGAGAAAAGCCTACAATGAGCAGTTCTTC.

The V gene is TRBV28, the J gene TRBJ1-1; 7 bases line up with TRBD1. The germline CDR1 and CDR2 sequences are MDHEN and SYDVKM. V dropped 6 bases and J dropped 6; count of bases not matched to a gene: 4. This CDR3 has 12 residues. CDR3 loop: CASSLGTAEAFF. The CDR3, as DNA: TGTGCCAGCAGCCTTGGGACAGCTGAAGCTTTCTTT. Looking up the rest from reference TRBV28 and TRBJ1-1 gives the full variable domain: DVKVTQSSRYLVKRTGEKVFLECVQDMDHENMFWYRQDPGLGLRLIYFSYDVKMKEKGDIPEGYSVSREKKERFSLILESASTNQTSMYLCASSLGTAEAFFGQGTRLTVV.

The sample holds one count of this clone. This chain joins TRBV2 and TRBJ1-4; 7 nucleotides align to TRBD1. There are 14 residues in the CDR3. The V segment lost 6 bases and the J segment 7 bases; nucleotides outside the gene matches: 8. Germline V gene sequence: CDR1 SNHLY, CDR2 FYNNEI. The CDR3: CASSEGAWGEKLFF. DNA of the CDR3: TGTGCCAGCAGCGAGGGGGCTTGGGGTGAAAAACTGTTTTTT.

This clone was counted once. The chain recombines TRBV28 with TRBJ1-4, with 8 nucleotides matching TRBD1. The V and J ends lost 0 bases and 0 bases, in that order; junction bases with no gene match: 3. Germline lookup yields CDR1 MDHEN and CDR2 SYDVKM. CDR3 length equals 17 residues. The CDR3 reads CASSLWDRVATNEKLFF. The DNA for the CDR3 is TGTGCCAGCAGTTTATGGGACAGGGTGGCAACTAATGAAAAACTGTTTTTT.

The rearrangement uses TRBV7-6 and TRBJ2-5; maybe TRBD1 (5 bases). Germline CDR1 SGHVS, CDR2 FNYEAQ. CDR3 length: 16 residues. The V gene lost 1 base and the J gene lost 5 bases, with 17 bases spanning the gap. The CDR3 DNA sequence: TGTGCCAGCAGCTTAGGATGGCAGGGCAGTAGGGAGACCCAGTACTTC. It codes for CASSLGWQGSRETQYF.

Written as DNA, the CDR3 is TGTGCCAGCGGAAGCCTTAGCGGCTTCTACGAGCAGTACTTC. This gives the protein CASGSLSGFYEQYF. The chain has TRBV11-2 and TRBJ2-7; TRBD2 might be the D (6 bases). The CDR3 extends over 14 amino acids. Trimming pared 8 bases from V and 3 bases from J, leaving 17 bases between. The germline V gene has CDR1 SGHAT and CDR2 FQNNGV.